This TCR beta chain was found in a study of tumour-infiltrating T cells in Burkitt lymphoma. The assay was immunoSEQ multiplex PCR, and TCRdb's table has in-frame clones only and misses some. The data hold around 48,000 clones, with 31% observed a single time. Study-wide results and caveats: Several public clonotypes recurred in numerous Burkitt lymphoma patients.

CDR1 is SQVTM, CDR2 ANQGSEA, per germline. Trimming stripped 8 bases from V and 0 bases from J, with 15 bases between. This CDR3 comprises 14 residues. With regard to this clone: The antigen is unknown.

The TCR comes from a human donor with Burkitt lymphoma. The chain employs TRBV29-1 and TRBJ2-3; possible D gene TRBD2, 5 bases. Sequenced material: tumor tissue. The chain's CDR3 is CSHNNGESTDTQYF. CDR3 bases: TGCAGCCACAACAATGGGGAGAGCACAGATACGCAGTATTTT.